This TCR beta chain was captured in a study of control samples from healthy donors and cancer patients (TCRdb year 2020). The CDR3 runs 15 residues from the cysteine to the phenylalanine. CDR3 DNA only is kept here, 45 bases in frame from base 1. V and J lose 2 bases and 0 bases, and a span of 7 bases separates them. As encoded in the germline V gene, CDR1 is MNHEY while CDR2 is SVGAGI. About this clone itself: No cognate antigen has been identified for it. Per-nucleotide qualities are absent, and no much larger clonotype sits a single base away.

The library was built by means of the immunoSEQ multiplex PCR assay. This immuneACCESS table, as held by TCRdb, lists in-frame sequences with V and J called but not all clones. Of the missing ones, under half trace to an unresolved V gene in checked studies; the others have no known cause. Here the sample has some 130,000 clones; approximately 90% occur a single time. The ten largest clonotypes hold around 2.5% of the sample. Here the chain combines TRBV6-5 and TRBJ1-4; the D gene assignment is ambiguous. Input material: blood. This receptor was taken from a man aged 35 to 55 in good health. Read as DNA, the sequence is TGTGCCAGCAGTTACGTGGGAGCAACTAATGAAAAACTGTTTTTT. It is translated as CASSYVGATNEKLFF.